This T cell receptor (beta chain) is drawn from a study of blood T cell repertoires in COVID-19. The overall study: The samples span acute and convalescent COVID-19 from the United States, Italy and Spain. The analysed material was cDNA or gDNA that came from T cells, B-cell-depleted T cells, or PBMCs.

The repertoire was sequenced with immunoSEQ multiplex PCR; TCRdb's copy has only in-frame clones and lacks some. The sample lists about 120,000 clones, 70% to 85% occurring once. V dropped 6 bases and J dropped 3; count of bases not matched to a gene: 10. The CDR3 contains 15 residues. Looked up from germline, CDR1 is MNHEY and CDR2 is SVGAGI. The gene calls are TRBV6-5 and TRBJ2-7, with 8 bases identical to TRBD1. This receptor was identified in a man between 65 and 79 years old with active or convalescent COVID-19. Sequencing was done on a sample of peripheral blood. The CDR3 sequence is CASRQDRGHNYEQYF. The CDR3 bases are TGTGCCAGCAGACAAGACAGGGGACATAACTACGAGCAGTACTTC.